This TCR beta chain was recovered during a study of CD4 T cells in relation to SARS-CoV-2 and coronaviruses. Background on the study: Convalescent donors were aged about 20 to 72, with median approximately 39 years.

For nine to ten days, around 99,000 sorted CD4+ cells grew with T cell-depleted PBMCs and CEF. Survey-level TCR-beta sequencing used DNA from CEF-cultured naive and memory CD4+ T cells. The assay was immunoSEQ multiplex PCR, and TCRdb's table has in-frame clones only and misses some. The table records about 36,000 clones, more than 65% of them present only once. Overall study findings and caveats: This crossreactivity analysis covered spike protein alone, no other viral proteins.

Remarks on this clone: The target antigen is unknown.

CDR1 SGHAT and CDR2 FQNNGV come from the germline V gene. The germline V and J ends were trimmed by 0 bases and 3 bases, with 12 bases remaining between them. This CDR3 spans 15 amino acids. This receptor was obtained from an adult with COVID-19. Sequencing was done on a sample of memory CD4+ T cells from PBMCs, cultured in vitro. The chain joins TRBV11-2 to TRBJ2-7; weak D call: TRBD1 (5 bases). The DNA for the CDR3 is TGTGCCAGCAGCTTAGATCACAGGCTTATCTACGAGCAGTACTTC. Translating gives CASSLDHRLIYEQYF.